This T cell receptor (beta chain) was sequenced in a study of T cells in Graves' hyperthyroidism and ophthalmopathy. General study findings and limits: Ophthalmopathy, as predicted by the model, came a median 6.5 months after the prediction.

Using RNA transcripts as the source, TCR beta CDR3 regions were amplified. TCR CDR3 underwent first-round RT-PCR with the HTBI primer set. In TCRdb, the multiplex PCR reads were re-called with MiXCR into one record per CDR3 protein. The sample has 500,000 to 600,000 distinct CDR3 sequences, 16% seen once; the top ten hold around 19%. The ends lost 4 bases at V and 0 bases at J; junction bases unmatched: 6. This CDR3 contains 16 residues. CDR1 MNHEY and CDR2 SVGEGT come from the germline V gene. This clonotype was seen many times. The antigen is unknown. This clonotype was obtained from a woman between 18 and 30 years old with Graves' hyperthyroidism. The sequencing input was blood. The V and J genes are TRBV6-2 or TRBV6-3 and TRBJ2-7, with 10 nucleotides matching TRBD2. As DNA, the CDR3 is TGTGCCAGCAGTTCAGGACTAGCGGCGTACTCCTACGAGCAGTACTTC. Amino acid sequence: CASSSGLAAYSYEQYF.